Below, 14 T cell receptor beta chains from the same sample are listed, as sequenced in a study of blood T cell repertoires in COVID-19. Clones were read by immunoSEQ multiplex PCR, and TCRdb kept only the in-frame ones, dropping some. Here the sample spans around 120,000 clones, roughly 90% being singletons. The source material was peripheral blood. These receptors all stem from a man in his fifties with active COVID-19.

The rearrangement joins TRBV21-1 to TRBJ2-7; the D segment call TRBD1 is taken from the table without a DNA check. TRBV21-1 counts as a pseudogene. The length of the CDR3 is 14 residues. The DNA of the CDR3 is TGTGCCAGCAGCAAAGTTGAGACAGGGGATGAGCAGTACTTC. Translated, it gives CASSKVETGDEQYF.

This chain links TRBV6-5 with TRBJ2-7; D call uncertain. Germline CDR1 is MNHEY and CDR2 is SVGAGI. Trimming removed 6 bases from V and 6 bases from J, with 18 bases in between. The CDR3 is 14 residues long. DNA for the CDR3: TGTGCCAGCAGGGCGGAGTTTGGTTCGGGCGAGCAGTACTTC. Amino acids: CASRAEFGSGEQYF.

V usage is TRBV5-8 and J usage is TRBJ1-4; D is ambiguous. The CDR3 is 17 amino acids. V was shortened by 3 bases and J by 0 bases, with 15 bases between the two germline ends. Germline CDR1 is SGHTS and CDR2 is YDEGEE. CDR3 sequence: CASSWSRASATNEKLFF. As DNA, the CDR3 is TGTGCCAGCAGCTGGAGCCGCGCGAGTGCAACTAATGAAAAACTGTTTTTT.

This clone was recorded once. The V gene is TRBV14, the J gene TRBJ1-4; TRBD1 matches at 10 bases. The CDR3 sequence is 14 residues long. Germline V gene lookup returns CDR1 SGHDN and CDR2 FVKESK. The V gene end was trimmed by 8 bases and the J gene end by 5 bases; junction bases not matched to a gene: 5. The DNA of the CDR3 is TGTGCCAGCGGACGACAGGGGGCAAATGAAAAACTGTTTTTT. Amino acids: CASGRQGANEKLFF.

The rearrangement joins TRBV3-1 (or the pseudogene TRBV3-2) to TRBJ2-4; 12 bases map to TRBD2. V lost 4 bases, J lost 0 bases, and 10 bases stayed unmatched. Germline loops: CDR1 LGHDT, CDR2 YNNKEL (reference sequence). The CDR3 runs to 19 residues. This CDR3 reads CASSPKPGLAGLAKNIQYF. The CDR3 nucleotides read TGTGCCAGCAGCCCAAAACCGGGACTAGCGGGCCTAGCCAAAAACATTCAGTACTTC.

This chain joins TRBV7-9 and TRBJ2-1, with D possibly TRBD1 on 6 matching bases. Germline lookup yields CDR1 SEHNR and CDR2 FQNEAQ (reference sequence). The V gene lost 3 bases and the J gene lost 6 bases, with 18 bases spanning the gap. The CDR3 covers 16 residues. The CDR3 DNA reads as TGTGCCAGCAGCTTGGTCAGGGGCCCTAGAAGCAATGAGCAGTTCTTC. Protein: CASSLVRGPRSNEQFF.

The CDR3 DNA sequence: TGTGCCAGCAGTTCCGGACGGGATCATTCACCCCTCCACTTT. It yields the protein CASSSGRDHSPLHF. This chain links TRBV6-5 with TRBJ1-6, with D hard to call. Between the trimmed V and J ends, which lost 4 bases and 8 bases, there was a span of 12 bases. CDR3 length: 14 residues. CDR1 is MNHEY, CDR2 SVGAGI, per germline.

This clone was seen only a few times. DNA of the CDR3: TGCGCCAGCAGAACAGCGGGGGGATCTACAGATACGCAGTATTTT. It yields the protein CASRTAGGSTDTQYF. This chain uses TRBV10-2 with TRBJ2-3; 9 nucleotides match TRBD2. V lost 6 bases to trimming and J lost 3 bases; unmatched junction nucleotides: 7. CDR3 size: 15 residues. Germline lookup yields CDR1 WSHSY and CDR2 SAAADI.

This CDR3 reads CASIRDRGDTEAFF. The DNA for the CDR3 is TGTGCCAGCATTCGGGACAGGGGGGACACTGAAGCTTTCTTT. The rearrangement joins TRBV2 to TRBJ1-1; 11 bases match TRBD1. The CDR3 has 14 amino acids. CDR1 and CDR2 (germline): SNHLY, FYNNEI. Trimming took 7 bases from V and 3 from J; bases not matched to a gene: 4. Combining the CDR3 with reference TRBV2 and TRBJ1-1 gives the whole variable domain EPEVTQTPSHQVTQMGQEVILRCVPISNHLYFYWYRQILGQKVEFLVSFYNNEISEKSEIFDDQFSVERPDGSNFTLKIRSTKLEDSAMYFCASIRDRGDTEAFFGQGTRLTVV.

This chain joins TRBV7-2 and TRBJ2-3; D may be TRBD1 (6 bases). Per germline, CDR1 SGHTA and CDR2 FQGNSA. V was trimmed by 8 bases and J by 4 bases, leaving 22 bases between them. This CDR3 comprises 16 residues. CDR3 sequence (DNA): TGTGCCAGCGGGCGGTGGGGGCGTATCGGCGCAGATACGCAGTATTTT. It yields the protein CASGRWGRIGADTQYF.

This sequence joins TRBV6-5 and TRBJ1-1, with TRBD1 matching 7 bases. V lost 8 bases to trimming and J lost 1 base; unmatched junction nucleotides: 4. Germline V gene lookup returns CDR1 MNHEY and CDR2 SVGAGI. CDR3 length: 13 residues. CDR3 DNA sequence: TGTGCCAGCCGTACAGGGGAGAACACTGAAGCTTTCTTT. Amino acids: CASRTGENTEAFF.

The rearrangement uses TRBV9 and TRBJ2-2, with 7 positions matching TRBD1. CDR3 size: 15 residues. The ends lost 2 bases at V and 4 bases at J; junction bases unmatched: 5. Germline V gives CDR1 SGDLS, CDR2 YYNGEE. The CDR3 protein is CASSVGTVTTGELFF. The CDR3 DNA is TGTGCCAGCAGCGTCGGGACAGTAACCACCGGGGAGCTGTTTTTT.

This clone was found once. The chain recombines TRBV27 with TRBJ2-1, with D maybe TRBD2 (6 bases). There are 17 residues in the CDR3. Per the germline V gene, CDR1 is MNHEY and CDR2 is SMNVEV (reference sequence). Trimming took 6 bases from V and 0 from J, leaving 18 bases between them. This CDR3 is CASRGGFGTRSYNEQFF. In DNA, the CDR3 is TGTGCCAGCAGAGGAGGGTTTGGCACCCGCTCCTACAATGAGCAGTTCTTC.

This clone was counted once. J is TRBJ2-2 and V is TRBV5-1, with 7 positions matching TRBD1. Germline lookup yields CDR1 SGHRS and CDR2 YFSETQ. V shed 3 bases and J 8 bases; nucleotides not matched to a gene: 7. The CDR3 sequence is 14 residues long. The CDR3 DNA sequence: TGCGCCAGCAGCTGGGGACAGACCGGAGGGGAGCTGTTTTTT. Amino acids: CASSWGQTGGELFF.